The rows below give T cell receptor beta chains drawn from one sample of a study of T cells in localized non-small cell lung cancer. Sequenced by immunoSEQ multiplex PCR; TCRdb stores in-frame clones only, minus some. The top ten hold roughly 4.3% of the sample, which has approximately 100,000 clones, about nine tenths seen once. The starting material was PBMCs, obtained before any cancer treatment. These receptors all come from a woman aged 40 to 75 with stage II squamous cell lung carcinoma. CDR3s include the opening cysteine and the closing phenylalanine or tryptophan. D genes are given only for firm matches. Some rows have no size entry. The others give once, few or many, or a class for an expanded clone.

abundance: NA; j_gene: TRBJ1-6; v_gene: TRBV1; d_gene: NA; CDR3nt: TGCACCAGCAGCCAAGGAGTGAGGGGGCGGGATTCACCCCTCCACTTT; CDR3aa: CTSSQGVRGRDSPLHF
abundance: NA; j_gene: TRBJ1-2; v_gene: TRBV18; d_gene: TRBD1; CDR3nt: TGTGCCAGCTCACCGAGGACAGGGGATGCTTCCTTCTATGGCTACACCTTC; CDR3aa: CASSPRTGDASFYGYTF
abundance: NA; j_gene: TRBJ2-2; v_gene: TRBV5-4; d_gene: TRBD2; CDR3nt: TGTGCCAGCAGCTTGCGGGGGGTCACCGGGGAGCTGTTTTTT; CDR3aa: CASSLRGVTGELFF
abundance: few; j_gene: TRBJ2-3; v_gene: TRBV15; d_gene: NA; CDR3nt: TGTGCCACCAGCACCGGTCTCTCGGGGCCGACAGATACGCAGTATTTT; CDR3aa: CATSTGLSGPTDTQYF
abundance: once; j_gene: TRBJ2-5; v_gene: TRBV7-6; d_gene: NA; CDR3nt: TGTGCCAGCAGCTTATTCCAAGAGACCCAGTACTTC; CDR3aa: CASSLFQETQYF
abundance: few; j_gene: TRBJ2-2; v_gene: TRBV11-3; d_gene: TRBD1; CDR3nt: TGTGCCAGCAGCCCCGGCACAGGGGCTAGGACCCGCACCGGGGAGCTGTTTTTT; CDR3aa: CASSPGTGARTRTGELFF
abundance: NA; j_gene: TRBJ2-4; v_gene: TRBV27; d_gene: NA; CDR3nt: TGTGCCAGCAGCCCTTTCAGGGGAGCCAAAAACATTCAGTACTTC; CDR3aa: CASSPFRGAKNIQYF
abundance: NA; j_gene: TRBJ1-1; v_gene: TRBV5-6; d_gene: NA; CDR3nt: TGTGCCAGCAGCACGATTAGAGGGGCAGGCGGCACTGAAGCTTTCTTT; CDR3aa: CASSTIRGAGGTEAFF
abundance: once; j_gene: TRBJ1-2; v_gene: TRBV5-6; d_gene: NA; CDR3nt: TGTGCCAGCAGCTTGCTGGTACAGAGCTACACCTTC; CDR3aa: CASSLLVQSYTF
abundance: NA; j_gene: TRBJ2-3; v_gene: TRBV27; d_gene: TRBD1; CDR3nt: TGTGCCAGCAAGCGACAGGGTTCGGCAGATACGCAGTATTTT; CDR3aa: CASKRQGSADTQYF
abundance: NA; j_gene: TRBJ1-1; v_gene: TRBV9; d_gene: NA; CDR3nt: TGTGCCAGCAGCCCCTCAGGGACGGACACTGAAGCTTTCTTT; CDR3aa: CASSPSGTDTEAFF
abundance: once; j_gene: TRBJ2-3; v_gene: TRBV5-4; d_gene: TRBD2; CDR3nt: TGTGCCAGCAGCCCCGGGACTAGCGGGGTTGGGGATACGCAGTATTTT; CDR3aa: CASSPGTSGVGDTQYF
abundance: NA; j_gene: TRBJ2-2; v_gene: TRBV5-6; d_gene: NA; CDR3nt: TGTGCCAGCAGCTTTCGCGGGTTTCGCACCGGGGAGCTGTTTTTT; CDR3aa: CASSFRGFRTGELFF
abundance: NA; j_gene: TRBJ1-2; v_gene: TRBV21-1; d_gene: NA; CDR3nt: TGTGCCAGCAGCCCGGACAGTCAGGGCTACACCTTC; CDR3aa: CASSPDSQGYTF
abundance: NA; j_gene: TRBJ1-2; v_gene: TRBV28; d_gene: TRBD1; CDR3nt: TGTGCCAGCAGTTTAGACAGGGGGGTAATTTATGGCTACACCTTC; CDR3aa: CASSLDRGVIYGYTF
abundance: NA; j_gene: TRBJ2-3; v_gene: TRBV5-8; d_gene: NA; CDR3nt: TGTGCCAGCAGCTCCCTCCAGCGGTACACAGATACGCAGTATTTT; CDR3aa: CASSSLQRYTDTQYF
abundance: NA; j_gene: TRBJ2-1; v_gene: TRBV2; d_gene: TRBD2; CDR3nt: TGTGCCAGCAGTGATTTTCTAGCGGGAGTCGATGAGCAGTTCTTC; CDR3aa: CASSDFLAGVDEQFF
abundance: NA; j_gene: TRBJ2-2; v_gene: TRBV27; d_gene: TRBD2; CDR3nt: TGTGCCAGCAGTTTACGCGGGAGAGGGACCGGGGAGCTGTTTTTT; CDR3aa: CASSLRGRGTGELFF
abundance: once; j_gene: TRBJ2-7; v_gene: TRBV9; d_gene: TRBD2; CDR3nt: TGTGCCAGCAGCGCGCTAGCGGGAGTAGGCTACGAGCAGTACTTC; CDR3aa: CASSALAGVGYEQYF
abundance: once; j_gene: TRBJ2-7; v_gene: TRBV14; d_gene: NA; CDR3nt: TGTGCCAGCAGCCAACCTGGGACCACCTACGAGCAGTACTTC; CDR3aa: CASSQPGTTYEQYF
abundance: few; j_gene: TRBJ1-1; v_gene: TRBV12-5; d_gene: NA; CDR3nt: TGTGCTAGTGGTTTGGGGGTAATTCGGGACACTGAAGCTTTCTTT; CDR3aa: CASGLGVIRDTEAFF
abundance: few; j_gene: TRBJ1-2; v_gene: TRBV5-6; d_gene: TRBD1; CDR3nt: TGTGCCAGCAGCTTGGGACAGGGGGCTGGCTACACCTTC; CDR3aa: CASSLGQGAGYTF
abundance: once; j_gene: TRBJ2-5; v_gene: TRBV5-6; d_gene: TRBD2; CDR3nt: TGTGCCAGCAGGGAAGCATTCAAGCGGGAGGAGACCCAGTACTTC; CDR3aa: CASREAFKREETQYF
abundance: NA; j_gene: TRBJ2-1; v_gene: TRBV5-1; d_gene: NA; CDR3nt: TGCGCCAGCAGCCTCAGGGCCTCCTACAATGAGCAGTTCTTC; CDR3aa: CASSLRASYNEQFF
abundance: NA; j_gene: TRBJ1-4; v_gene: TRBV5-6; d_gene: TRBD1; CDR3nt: TGTGCCAGCAGCTTAACAGGGGGCTATGGTGAAAAACTGTTTTTT; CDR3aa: CASSLTGGYGEKLFF
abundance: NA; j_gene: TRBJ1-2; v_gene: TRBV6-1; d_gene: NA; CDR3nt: TGTGCCAGCAGTTTTCCTACTGGGGGCTACACCTTC; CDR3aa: CASSFPTGGYTF
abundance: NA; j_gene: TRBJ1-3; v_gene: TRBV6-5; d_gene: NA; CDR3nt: TGTGCCAGCAGGCGGAGGGCTACCTCTGGAAACACCATATATTTT; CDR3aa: CASRRRATSGNTIYF
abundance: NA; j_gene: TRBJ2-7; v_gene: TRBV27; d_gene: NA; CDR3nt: TGTGCCAGCAGTCCCATCTTTTCTGGGCCTTCCTACGAGCAGTACTTC; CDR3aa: CASSPIFSGPSYEQYF
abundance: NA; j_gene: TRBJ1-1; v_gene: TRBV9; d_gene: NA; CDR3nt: TGTGCCAGCAGCTCCCGAGGGTTCTCGCGCACTGAAGCTTTCTTT; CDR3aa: CASSSRGFSRTEAFF
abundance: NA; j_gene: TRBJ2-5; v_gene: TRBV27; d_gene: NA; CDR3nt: TGTGCCAGCAGTCCTATGGGGGATGGGGCCCAGTACTTC; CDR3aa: CASSPMGDGAQYF
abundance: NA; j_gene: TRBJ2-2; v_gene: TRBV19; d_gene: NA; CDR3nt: TGTGCCAGTAACCTGGACACCGGGGAGCTGTTTTTT; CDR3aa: CASNLDTGELFF
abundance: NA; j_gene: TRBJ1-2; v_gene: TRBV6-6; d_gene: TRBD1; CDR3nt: TGTGCCAGCACCCGACAGGGGGGATCGAACTATGGCTACACCTTC; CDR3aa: CASTRQGGSNYGYTF
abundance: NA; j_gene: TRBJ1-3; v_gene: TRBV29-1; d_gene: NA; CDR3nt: TGCAGCGTGCTGGACGGCGACTCTGGAAACACCATATATTTT; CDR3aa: CSVLDGDSGNTIYF
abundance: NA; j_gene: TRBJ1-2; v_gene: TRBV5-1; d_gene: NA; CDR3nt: TGCGCCAGCAGCGAACGGGGCACCGGCTACACCTTC; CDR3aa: CASSERGTGYTF
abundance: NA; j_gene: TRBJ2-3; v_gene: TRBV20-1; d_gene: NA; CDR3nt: TGCAGTGCTGGTAGGGCAGATACGCAGTATTTT; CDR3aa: CSAGRADTQYF